This T cell receptor beta chain was captured by sequencing in a study of blood T cell repertoires in COVID-19. At the level of the study: Some COVID-19 samples were acute and others convalescent; all came from the United States, Italy and Spain. T cells, B-cell-depleted T cells, or PBMCs provided the cDNA or gDNA that served as material.

Per the original methods: Reference gene primer amplification gave estimated nucleated cell counts. Repertoires were generated with immunoSEQ multiplex PCR, while TCRdb's copy carries only in-frame clones and drops some. D and trimming were read from the DNA, whereas the V and J calls and clone size are those reported in that table. The data hold about 100,000 clones, with around 84% observed a single time. Trimming pared 5 bases from V and 6 bases from J, leaving 20 bases between. Germline V lookup: CDR1 SGHTA, CDR2 FQGNSA. The CDR3 is made up of 16 amino acids. The chain is built from TRBV7-2 and TRBJ2-1; D may be TRBD2 (6 bases). The sequencing sample was made of peripheral blood. The clonotype originates from a man aged 50-59 years with active or convalescent COVID-19. CDR3 DNA sequence: TGTGCCAGCAGCGGGCCCGGGGGTACCGGTCCCAATGAGCAGTTCTTC. Translating it yields CASSGPGGTGPNEQFF. Using reference TRBV7-2 and TRBJ2-1 for the parts outside the CDR3, the full variable domain is GAGVSQSPSNKVTEKGKDVELRCDPISGHTALYWYRQSLGQGLEFLIYFQGNSAPDKSGLPSDRFSAERTGGSVSTLTIQRTQQEDSAVYLCASSGPGGTGPNEQFFGPGTRLTVL.